This section outlines one TCR beta chain sequence together with its context. Authors' data handling: Amplified reference gene primers provided the basis for estimating nucleated cell counts. Produced via immunoSEQ multiplex PCR; TCRdb's table is partial and in-frame only. D and trimming come from the DNA, and the V and J calls and clone size come from that table. Altogether fewer than 20,000 clones are present, nearly 90% being singletons, with the ten largest covering roughly 50%. The record originates from a study of blood T cell repertoires in COVID-19. Trimming took 3 bases from V and 8 from J, leaving 10 bases between them. CDR3 size: 12 residues. In germline, CDR1 is LGHDT, CDR2 YNNKEL (reference sequence).

The chain has TRBV3-1 (or the pseudogene TRBV3-2) and TRBJ1-2; tentatively, D is TRBD1 (5 bases). Sequencing was performed on peripheral blood. This receptor was identified in a human donor in a cohort sampled during active COVID-19. CDR3: CASSQRGRGYTF. The DNA for the CDR3 is TGTGCCAGCAGCCAGCGGGGGAGGGGCTACACCTTC.